This T cell receptor beta chain emerged from a study of blood T cells in healthy people across ages. This clonotype was recorded a few times. Its antigen is unidentified. Germline values: CDR1 MGHDK, CDR2 SYGVNS. This CDR3 is 15 amino acids long. Together with a sample-barcoded 5' primer, a J-beta primer mix was included in a second PCR lasting about 6 to 12 cycles. Via MiXCR, TCRdb re-called the 5' RACE reads, giving one row per CDR3 protein. The sample shows fewer than 2,000,000 distinct CDR3 sequences, about 39% of them seen only once. Whole-study results and caveats: Naive T cell percentage showed a strong correlation with TCR beta diversity. No conclusive comparison of naive versus antigen-experienced cells was possible with unsorted PBMCs. There were more naive CD4+ cells and higher diversity in long-lived donors than in aged donors.

Total RNA amounts of at least 6 micrograms were extracted per sample. The receptor was isolated from a human donor in good health. Sequenced input: blood. J is TRBJ2-5 and V is TRBV25-1; tentatively, D is TRBD1 (6 bases). The J call is in doubt because the DNA end fits TRBJ2-7 better. Here the CDR3 reads CASSEWGQLSDEQYF. The CDR3 nucleotides are TGTGCCAGCAGTGAATGGGGGCAACTCTCTGACGAGCAGTACTTC.